Here is one T cell receptor beta chain with its context. Its antigen is unknown. All participants with HIV were treated in the United States. This sample was taken from a study of long-term antiretroviral therapy in people with HIV. Turning to the study itself: Sampling started about a decade before the 2015 immediate-ART recommendation. General observations from the study: Compared with controls, HIV repertoires showed narrower CDR3 length ranges. Post-ART diversity increased but stayed below transplant donor controls.

Trimming pared 5 bases from V and 4 bases from J, leaving 16 bases between. Per germline, CDR1 SGHDT and CDR2 YYEEEE. CDR3 size: 14 residues. The immunoSEQ assay was v3.0, run at survey level. Assay used: immunoSEQ multiplex PCR; TCRdb lists only in-frame clones, some missing. The sample has more than 20,000 clones, 81% seen once. The source was unsorted PBMCs, collected 4.4 years after starting antiretroviral therapy. The clonotype was recovered from a man aged 25-45 years with HIV. V gene TRBV5-6 combines with J gene TRBJ2-7; weak D call: TRBD1 (7 bases). CDR3 loop: CASRRDREVYEQYF. The CDR3 region has the DNA TGTGCCAGCAGACGTGACAGGGAGGTATACGAGCAGTACTTC.